The 32 T cell receptor beta chains below were found in one sample sequenced in a study of control samples from healthy donors and cancer patients. Here immunoSEQ multiplex PCR was the method, and the copy in TCRdb shows in-frame clones only, minus some. The sample lists some 49,000 clones, approximately 86% occurring once. Specimen: PBMCs. The source is a woman aged 45-65 years with lung cancer.

This rearrangement joins TRBV16 to TRBJ2-7; possibly TRBD2 for D (6 bases). The CDR3 loop spans 13 amino acids. V lost 5 bases and J lost 7, with 15 bases in between. Per the germline V gene, CDR1 is KGHSY and CDR2 is FQNENV. CDR3 sequence: CASSYSGGGEQYF. DNA for the CDR3: TGTGCCAGCAGCTATAGCGGCGGAGGAGAGCAGTACTTC. The complete variable domain, with remaining parts taken from reference TRBV16 and TRBJ2-7, reads GEEVAQTPKHLVRGEGQKAKLYCAPIKGHSYVFWYQQVLKNEFKFLISFQNENVFDETGMPKERFSAKCLPNSPCSLEIQATKLEDSAVYFCASSYSGGGEQYFGPGTRLTVT.

The chain links TRBV3-1 (or the pseudogene TRBV3-2) to TRBJ1-2; no reliable D call. Looked up from germline, CDR1 is LGHDT and CDR2 is YNNKEL (reference sequence). The CDR3 loop spans 13 amino acids. V shed 4 bases and J shed 7 bases, with 13 bases lying between them. This CDR3 reads CASSPGITGGYTF. CDR3 sequence (DNA): TGTGCCAGCAGCCCCGGGATTACGGGTGGCTACACCTTC.

This chain joins TRBV7-2 and TRBJ1-1; weak D call: TRBD1 (5 bases). Between the trimmed V and J ends, which lost 0 bases and 0 bases, there was a span of 11 bases. The CDR3 length is 16 residues. Germline assignment: CDR1 SGHTA and CDR2 FQGNSA. This chain's CDR3 is CASSLAGGAMNTEAFF. CDR3 sequence (DNA): TGTGCCAGCAGCTTAGCTGGGGGAGCCATGAACACTGAAGCTTTCTTT.

This chain connects TRBV3-1 (or the pseudogene TRBV3-2) to TRBJ2-3, with 7 bases fitting TRBD2. The CDR3 length is 16 residues. The ends lost 4 bases at V and 7 bases at J; junction bases unmatched: 14. Germline V CDR1 and CDR2: LGHDT, YNNKEL (reference sequence). CDR3 sequence reads: CASSLGRGLGGNTQYF. The CDR3 DNA reads TGTGCCAGCAGCCTAGGGCGCGGACTAGGTGGAAATACGCAGTATTTT.

A single count supports this clone. As DNA, the CDR3 is TGTGCCAGTACCGAAACCGGGACAGGGGTCGAGACCCAGTACTTC. Translated, it gives CASTETGTGVETQYF. The chain is built from TRBV19 and TRBJ2-5; 10 bases align to TRBD1. Germline V gene data show CDR1 as LNHDA and CDR2 as SQIVND (reference sequence). This CDR3 has 15 residues. With V trimmed by 7 bases and J by 5 bases, 10 bases remained unmatched. Drawing the rest from reference TRBV19 and TRBJ2-5, the complete variable domain is DGGITQSPKYLFRKEGQNVTLSCEQNLNHDAMYWYRQDPGQGLRLIYYSQIVNDFQKGDIAEGYSVSREKKESFPLTVTSAQKNPTAFYLCASTETGTGVETQYFGPGTRLLVL.

The chain combines TRBV6-6 with TRBJ1-1, with 9 bases matching TRBD1. In germline, CDR1 is MNHNY, CDR2 SVGAGI (reference sequence). With V trimmed by 5 bases and J by 7 bases, 5 bases remained unmatched. The CDR3 spans 13 residues. CDR3 in DNA: TGTGCCAGCAGTCCGGGACAGGGAGTTGAAGCTTTCTTT. It specifies CASSPGQGVEAFF.

V usage is TRBV19 and J usage is TRBJ1-5; D gene unclear. The CDR3 loop spans 15 amino acids. Germline CDR1 is LNHDA and CDR2 is SQIVND (reference sequence). V was pared by 1 base and J by 0 bases, with 7 bases between. The CDR3 bases are TGTGCCAGTAGTATAGGGAAGTATAGCAATCAGCCCCAGCATTTT. Residues: CASSIGKYSNQPQHF.

The J gene is TRBJ2-7, the V gene TRBV6-6; 10 nucleotides match TRBD2. From germline, CDR1 is MNHNY and CDR2 SVGAGI (reference sequence). CDR3 size: 16 residues. The V gene end was trimmed by 4 bases and the J gene end by 6 bases; junction bases not matched to a gene: 12. CDR3: CASSSAGSLAGTEQYF. The CDR3 coding sequence is TGTGCCAGCAGTTCAGCAGGCTCACTAGCGGGGACCGAGCAGTACTTC.

V usage is TRBV6-4 and J usage is TRBJ1-2; D is uncertain. Germline-derived CDR1 and CDR2 are MRHNA and SNTAGT. Trimming removed 6 bases at V and 7 bases at J, with 18 bases between. The CDR3 loop spans 14 amino acids. CDR3 DNA: TGTGCCAGCAGCGGACCGGAAGAGACGGCTGGCTACACCTTC. It yields the protein CASSGPEETAGYTF.

This sequence joins TRBV2 and TRBJ2-1; 11 positions agree with TRBD2. With 7 bases clipped from V and 7 bases from J, the junction kept 6 bases outside the gene matches. The CDR3 loop spans 14 amino acids. Germline V gives CDR1 SNHLY, CDR2 FYNNEI. CDR3 amino acids: CASNSGLAANEQFF. The CDR3 region has the DNA TGTGCCAGCAACTCGGGACTAGCGGCGAATGAGCAGTTCTTC.

This chain connects TRBV21-1 to TRBJ1-1; the table names TRBD1, a call not compared with the DNA. TRBV21-1 is an annotated pseudogene. This CDR3 is built from 15 residues. CDR3 sequence (DNA): TGTGCCAGCAGCCCCTCAGACAGGGCGGGCACTGAAGCTTTCTTT. Translated, it gives CASSPSDRAGTEAFF.

The V call is TRBV5-1, the J call TRBJ2-5; 11 positions match TRBD2. There are 16 residues in the CDR3. Germline values: CDR1 SGHRS, CDR2 YFSETQ. The V and J ends lost 8 bases and 3 bases, in that order; junction bases with no gene match: 12. The CDR3 sequence is CASSFLSGGAEETQYF. The CDR3 DNA reads TGCGCCAGTTCCTTTCTTAGCGGGGGGGCAGAAGAGACCCAGTACTTC.

This chain joins TRBV15 and TRBJ2-5; possible D gene TRBD2, 7 bases. CDR1 and CDR2 from the germline V gene are LNHNV and YYDKDF (reference sequence). The V end was cut by 0 bases, the J end by 5 bases, with 13 bases between. CDR3 length: 15 amino acids. CDR3 nucleotide sequence: TGTGCCACCAGCAGAGATGCGGGGGCGGAGGAGACCCAGTACTTC. Its translation is CATSRDAGAEETQYF.

This chain uses TRBV27 with TRBJ2-7; TRBD1 might be the D (6 bases). The CDR3 totals 13 residues. Between the trimmed V and J ends, which lost 8 bases and 1 base, there was a span of 12 bases. In germline, CDR1 is MNHEY, CDR2 SMNVEV (reference sequence). CDR3: CASLGAHSYEQYF. The CDR3 DNA follows: TGTGCCAGCCTGGGGGCACATTCCTACGAGCAGTACTTC.

This clone was found once. The chain uses TRBV28 and TRBJ2-2; 9 bases line up with TRBD1. The junction had 9 bases not matched to a gene; V was cut back by 5 bases and J by 8 bases. Germline values: CDR1 MDHEN, CDR2 SYDVKM. This CDR3 is built from 15 residues. CDR3 bases: TGTGCCAGCAGTCGGACACAGGGGGCTAGGGGGGAGCTGTTTTTT. It translates to CASSRTQGARGELFF.

Only one count was recorded for this clone. This rearrangement joins TRBV11-2 to TRBJ2-1; no firm D call. Germline lookup yields CDR1 SGHAT and CDR2 FQNNGV. V was cut by 0 bases and J by 4 bases, with 4 bases left in between. CDR3 length: 13 residues. The chain's CDR3 is CASSLERYNEQFF. The CDR3 coding sequence is TGTGCCAGCAGCTTAGAGCGATACAATGAGCAGTTCTTC.

The chain has TRBV11-2 and TRBJ1-5; D not resolved. In germline, CDR1 is SGHAT, CDR2 FQNNGV. V lost 1 base to trimming and J lost 5 bases, with 6 bases between them. The CDR3 is 13 residues long. CDR3: CASSLARYQPQHF. CDR3 DNA sequence: TGTGCCAGCAGCTTAGCCCGCTATCAGCCCCAGCATTTT.

The CDR3 region is CASSFSGGNDQPQHF. In nucleotides, the CDR3 is TGTGCCAGCAGTTTTTCCGGGGGGAATGATCAGCCCCAGCATTTT. The gene calls are TRBV28 and TRBJ1-5, with D possibly being TRBD1 (5 bases). V shed 3 bases and J shed 5 bases, with 14 bases lying between them. The CDR3 runs to 15 residues. Germline CDR1 MDHEN, CDR2 SYDVKM.

This chain joins TRBV30 and TRBJ1-1, with D unresolved. The CDR3 is 13 residues long. The ends were cut back, 7 bases at V and 2 bases at J, with 14 bases in the middle. Germline V gene sequence: CDR1 GTSNPN, CDR2 SVGIG (reference sequence). The CDR3 DNA reads TGTGCCTCCCAACCCCCCACAAACACTGAAGCTTTCTTT. Translating gives CASQPPTNTEAFF.

Here the CDR3 DNA reads TGTGCCAGCAGTTTGAGGCTAGATCCCCCCGAGCAGTACTTC. This codes for CASSLRLDPPEQYF. This chain uses TRBV28 with TRBJ2-7, with D hard to call. The CDR3 loop spans 14 amino acids. Per germline, CDR1 MDHEN and CDR2 SYDVKM. V shed 3 bases and J shed 6 bases, with 15 bases lying between them. The whole variable domain, remainder taken from reference TRBV28 and TRBJ2-7, is DVKVTQSSRYLVKRTGEKVFLECVQDMDHENMFWYRQDPGLGLRLIYFSYDVKMKEKGDIPEGYSVSREKKERFSLILESASTNQTSMYLCASSLRLDPPEQYFGPGTRLTVT.

V and J are TRBV5-1 and TRBJ1-1, with 7 nucleotides matching TRBD1. Looked up from germline, CDR1 is SGHRS and CDR2 is YFSETQ. The length of the CDR3 is 15 residues. J lost 2 bases, V lost 2 bases, and 6 bases had no gene match. The CDR3 loop reads CASSFMDRINTEAFF. In DNA, the CDR3 is TGCGCCAGCAGCTTTATGGACAGGATTAACACTGAAGCTTTCTTT.

J is TRBJ2-5 and V is TRBV3-1 (or the pseudogene TRBV3-2); a weak D match, TRBD1 (6 bases). The CDR3 is 14 residues long. V dropped 5 bases and J dropped 5 bases, with 15 bases sitting between them. From germline, CDR1 is LGHDT and CDR2 YNNKEL (reference sequence). As DNA, the CDR3 is TGTGCCAGCAGCTCCCTAGGGGGAGCGGAGACCCAGTACTTC. Amino acids: CASSSLGGAETQYF.

The chain recombines TRBV7-9 with TRBJ1-1; a weak D match, TRBD1 (6 bases). Trimming stripped 6 bases from V and 4 bases from J, with 15 bases between. The CDR3 contains 14 residues. Germline V CDR1 and CDR2: SEHNR, FQNEAQ (reference sequence). CDR3 DNA sequence: TGTGCCAGCAGGCAGTACAGGGAGGGCACTGAAGCTTTCTTT. This gives the protein CASRQYREGTEAFF. Combining the CDR3 with reference TRBV7-9 and TRBJ1-1 gives the whole variable domain DTGVSQNPRHKITKRGQNVTFRCDPISEHNRLYWYRQTLGQGPEFLTYFQNEAQLEKSRLLSDRFSAERPKGSFSTLEIQRTEQGDSAMYLCASRQYREGTEAFFGQGTRLTVV.

In its sample, this clone was seen once. This chain uses TRBV9 with TRBJ1-2; maybe TRBD1 (6 bases). V was trimmed by 0 bases and J by 3 bases, leaving 12 bases between them. CDR1 and CDR2 (germline): SGDLS, YYNGEE. There are 15 residues in the CDR3. The chain's CDR3 is CASSVEPGDYYGYTF. The CDR3 nucleotides read TGTGCCAGCAGCGTAGAACCAGGGGACTACTATGGCTACACCTTC.

The chain is built from TRBV11-3 and TRBJ1-4, with D perhaps matching TRBD1 (5 bases). The CDR3 contains 15 residues. Germline V gives CDR1 SGHNT, CDR2 YENEEA. The V end was cut by 5 bases, the J end by 8 bases, with 18 bases between. The CDR3 is CASSVGVDVGEKLFF. In nucleotides, the CDR3 is TGTGCCAGCAGCGTAGGGGTTGACGTTGGAGAAAAACTGTTTTTT.

The rearrangement joins TRBV5-6 to TRBJ1-1; D possibly corresponds to TRBD1 (5 bases). Germline V lookup: CDR1 SGHDT, CDR2 YYEEEE. V gave up 6 bases and J gave up 1 base, with 16 bases separating them. The CDR3 loop spans 15 amino acids. The CDR3 nucleotides read TGTGCCAGCACCTTACAATTTGACAGGAACACTGAAGCTTTCTTT. Amino acids: CASTLQFDRNTEAFF.

This chain joins TRBV6-4 and TRBJ1-6; D is uncertain. The germline V and J ends were trimmed by 3 bases and 9 bases, with 12 bases remaining between them. The germline CDR1 and CDR2 sequences are MRHNA and SNTAGT. The CDR3 length is 14 residues. The CDR3 reads CASSDFGDGSPLHF. CDR3 bases: TGTGCCAGCAGTGATTTCGGGGATGGTTCACCCCTCCACTTT.

The genes are TRBV18 and TRBJ1-5, with D uncertain. CDR1 and CDR2 (germline): KGHSH, LQKENI. The CDR3 consists of 13 residues. V lost 6 bases and J 4 bases, leaving 10 bases between the germline ends. This CDR3 reads CASSEDANQPQHF. DNA for the CDR3: TGTGCCAGCTCGGAGGATGCGAATCAGCCCCAGCATTTT.

The gene calls are TRBV25-1 and TRBJ2-7; either TRBD1 or TRBD2 may fit D (7 bases each). The germline V and J ends were trimmed by 5 bases and 2 bases, with 19 bases remaining between them. Germline CDR1 is MGHDK and CDR2 is SYGVNS. The CDR3 consists of 16 residues. The DNA of the CDR3 is TGTGCCAGCAGTAAATCAGGGGGGGTAAGCGCCTACGAGCAGTACTTC. It is translated as CASSKSGGVSAYEQYF.

The rearrangement links TRBV5-1 to TRBJ2-1, with 10 bases aligning to TRBD2. This CDR3 comprises 18 residues. V was pared by 4 bases and J by 0 bases, with 10 bases of the junction left unmatched. Germline V gene sequence: CDR1 SGHRS, CDR2 YFSETQ. The CDR3 DNA is TGCGCCAGCAGCCGAAAAGCGGGGGGGACGCTCTCCTACAATGAGCAGTTCTTC. This sequence encodes CASSRKAGGTLSYNEQFF.

The V gene is TRBV27, the J gene TRBJ1-1; D not certain. V was shortened by 5 bases and J by 1 base, with 17 bases between the two germline ends. The CDR3 covers 16 residues. From germline, CDR1 is MNHEY and CDR2 SMNVEV (reference sequence). CDR3 nucleotides: TGTGCCAGCAGTGCAAGCGCTAGTTCAAGGAACACTGAAGCTTTCTTT. It specifies CASSASASSRNTEAFF.

J is TRBJ2-4 and V is TRBV7-2; TRBD1 matches 8 bases. The J segment lost 0 bases and the V segment lost 1 base, leaving 5 bases of the junction unmatched. Germline values: CDR1 SGHTA, CDR2 FQGNSA. This CDR3 is 17 amino acids long. CDR3 DNA: TGTGCCAGCAGCTTAGGTCCGGACAGGGTAGCCAAAAACATTCAGTACTTC. Protein product: CASSLGPDRVAKNIQYF.